The sequence of this TCR beta chain was determined in a study of blood T cell repertoires in COVID-19. Study at large: Donors in the United States, Italy and Spain gave samples during acute or convalescent COVID-19. PBMCs, B-cell-depleted T cells, or T cells were the source of the cDNA or gDNA that made up the material.

This clone has only a few counts. Original handling: It was from reference gene primer amplification that nucleated cell counts were estimated. Sequenced by immunoSEQ multiplex PCR; TCRdb stores in-frame clones only, minus some. The V and J calls and clone size are taken from that table; D and trimming were inferred from the DNA. The sample shows about 100,000 clones, around 88% of them seen only once. The CDR3 covers 15 residues. Germline V gives CDR1 LGHNA, CDR2 YSLEER. V was trimmed by 1 base and J by 7 bases, leaving 17 bases between them. The clonotype comes from an elderly man with active or convalescent COVID-19. The rearrangement uses TRBV4-3 and TRBJ2-7; a possible D gene is TRBD1 (6 bases). Material: peripheral blood. DNA for the CDR3: TGCGCCAGCAGCCAAGGTCAGGGGCCGTTGGGGGAGCAGTACTTC. Protein: CASSQGQGPLGEQYF.